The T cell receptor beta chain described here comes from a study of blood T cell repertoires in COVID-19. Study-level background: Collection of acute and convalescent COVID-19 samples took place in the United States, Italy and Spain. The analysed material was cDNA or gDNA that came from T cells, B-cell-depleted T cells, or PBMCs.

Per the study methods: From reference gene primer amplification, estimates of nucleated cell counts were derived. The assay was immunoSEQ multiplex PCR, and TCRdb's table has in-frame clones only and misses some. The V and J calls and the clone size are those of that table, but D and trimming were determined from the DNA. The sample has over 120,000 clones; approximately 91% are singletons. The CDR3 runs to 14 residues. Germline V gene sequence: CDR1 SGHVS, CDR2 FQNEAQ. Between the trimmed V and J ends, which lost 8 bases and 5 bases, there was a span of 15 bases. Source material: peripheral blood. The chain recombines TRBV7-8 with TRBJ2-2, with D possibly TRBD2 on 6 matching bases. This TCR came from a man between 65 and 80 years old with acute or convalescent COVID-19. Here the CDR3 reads CASLGAGITGELFF. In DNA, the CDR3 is TGTGCCAGCCTAGGGGCGGGGATAACCGGGGAGCTGTTTTTT.